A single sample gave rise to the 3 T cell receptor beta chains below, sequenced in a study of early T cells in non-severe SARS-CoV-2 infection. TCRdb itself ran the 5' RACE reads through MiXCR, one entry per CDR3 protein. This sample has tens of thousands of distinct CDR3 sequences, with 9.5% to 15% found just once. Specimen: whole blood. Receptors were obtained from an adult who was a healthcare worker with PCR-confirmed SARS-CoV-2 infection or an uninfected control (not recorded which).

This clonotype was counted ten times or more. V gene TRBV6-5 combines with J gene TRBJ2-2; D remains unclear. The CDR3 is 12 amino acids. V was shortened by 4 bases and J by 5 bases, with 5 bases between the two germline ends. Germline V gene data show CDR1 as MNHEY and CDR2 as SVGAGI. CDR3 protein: CASSFQTGELFF. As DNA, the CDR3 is TGTGCCAGCAGTTTCCAAACCGGGGAGCTGTTTTTT.

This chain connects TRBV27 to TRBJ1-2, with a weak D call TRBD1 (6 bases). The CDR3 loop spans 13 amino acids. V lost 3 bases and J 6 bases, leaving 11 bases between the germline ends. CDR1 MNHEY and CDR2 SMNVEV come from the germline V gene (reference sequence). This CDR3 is CASSFGTLNGYTF. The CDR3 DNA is TGTGCCAGCAGTTTTGGGACACTCAATGGCTACACCTTC.

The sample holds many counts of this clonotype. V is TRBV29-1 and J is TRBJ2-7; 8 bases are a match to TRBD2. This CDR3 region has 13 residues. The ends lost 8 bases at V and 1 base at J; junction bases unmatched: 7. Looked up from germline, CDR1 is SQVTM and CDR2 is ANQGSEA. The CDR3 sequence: CSIPKRGSYEQYF. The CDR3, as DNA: TGCAGCATTCCGAAGCGGGGGTCCTACGAGCAGTACTTC.